This entry lists 9 T cell receptor beta chains sequenced from one sample in a study of T cell changes during pregnancy in multiple sclerosis. Measured with immunoSEQ multiplex PCR; TCRdb has only the in-frame clones, and not every one. This table holds some 53,000 clones, roughly 92% found once. The specimen comprised CD4+ T cells from peripheral blood mononuclear cells, sampled in the third trimester of pregnancy. The origin of the receptors is a female donor with multiple sclerosis, enrolled in a pregnancy study.

The rearrangement joins TRBV27 to TRBJ2-5, with D perhaps TRBD2 (6 bases). CDR1 MNHEY and CDR2 SMNVEV come from the germline V gene (reference sequence). The CDR3 is 15 amino acids. V gave up 6 bases and J gave up 1 base, with 15 bases separating them. The CDR3 region has the DNA TGTGCCAGCAGGGGCGGGGCGGGGACCCAAGAGACCCAGTACTTC. Amino acids: CASRGGAGTQETQYF.

V usage is TRBV5-1 and J usage is TRBJ2-3; D call uncertain. V lost 0 bases, J lost 3 bases, and 5 bases lay in between. Germline CDR1 and CDR2: SGHRS and YFSETQ. This CDR3 contains 13 residues. The CDR3 DNA reads TGCGCCAGCAGCTTGGGTAGTACAGATACGCAGTATTTT. Translating it yields CASSLGSTDTQYF.

The CDR3 bases are TGTGCCTGGAGTTTCAGGGGCAGCAATCAGCCCCAGCATTTT. It specifies CAWSFRGSNQPQHF. V is TRBV30 and J is TRBJ1-5; maybe TRBD1 (6 bases). Germline CDR1 is GTSNPN and CDR2 is SVGIG (reference sequence). Trimming left V 2 bases short and J 1 base short, with 9 bases between. There are 14 residues in the CDR3.

The V and J genes are TRBV4-2 and TRBJ2-4; 8 nucleotides match TRBD1. The V segment lost 0 bases and the J segment 6 bases; nucleotides outside the gene matches: 7. Looked up from germline, CDR1 is LGHNA and CDR2 is YNFKEQ. The length of the CDR3 is 16 residues. In DNA form, the CDR3 reads TGTGCCAGCAGCCAAGATAAACAGGGGGGAATAAACATTCAGTACTTC. It is translated as CASSQDKQGGINIQYF.

V is TRBV25-1 and J is TRBJ2-3, with D possibly TRBD2 on 5 matching bases. V lost 8 bases, J lost 2 bases, and 11 bases lay in between. Germline CDR1 MGHDK, CDR2 SYGVNS. This CDR3 is 13 amino acids long. For the CDR3, the DNA is TGTGCCAGCGGTTCTAGCATCACAGATACGCAGTATTTT. Amino acid sequence: CASGSSITDTQYF.

This clone was found once. The genes are TRBV28 and TRBJ1-1; TRBD1 agrees at 10 bases. This CDR3 region has 14 residues. The germline gives CDR1 MDHEN, CDR2 SYDVKM. The CDR3 loop reads CAAGTGVINTEAFF. The CDR3 nucleotides read TGTGCAGCCGGGACAGGGGTGATAAACACTGAAGCTTTCTTT.

V usage is TRBV14 and J usage is TRBJ2-2, with D unclear. Germline loops: CDR1 SGHDN, CDR2 FVKESK. The V and J ends lost 2 bases and 4 bases respectively, with 11 bases between them. The CDR3 runs to 15 residues. The CDR3 loop is CASSQRWQVTGELFF. The CDR3 nucleotides are TGTGCCAGCAGCCAAAGGTGGCAGGTCACCGGGGAGCTGTTTTTT.

The chain recombines TRBV19 with TRBJ2-2; TRBD2 agrees at 9 bases. This CDR3 has 15 residues. CDR1 is LNHDA and CDR2 is SQIVND in the germline V gene (reference sequence). The V gene end was trimmed by 7 bases and the J gene end by 5 bases; junction bases not matched to a gene: 8. The DNA for the CDR3 is TGTGCCAGTAACCCCGGGACTAGCTCTACCGGGGAGCTGTTTTTT. It is translated as CASNPGTSSTGELFF.

The chain carries TRBV6-5 and TRBJ2-7; D is perhaps TRBD1 (5 bases). CDR1 and CDR2 from the germline V gene are MNHEY and SVGAGI. V lost 5 bases and J 3 bases, leaving 5 bases between the germline ends. CDR3 length equals 11 residues. The CDR3 sequence: CASSTGYEQYF. CDR3 coding DNA: TGTGCCAGCAGTACAGGCTACGAGCAGTACTTC.